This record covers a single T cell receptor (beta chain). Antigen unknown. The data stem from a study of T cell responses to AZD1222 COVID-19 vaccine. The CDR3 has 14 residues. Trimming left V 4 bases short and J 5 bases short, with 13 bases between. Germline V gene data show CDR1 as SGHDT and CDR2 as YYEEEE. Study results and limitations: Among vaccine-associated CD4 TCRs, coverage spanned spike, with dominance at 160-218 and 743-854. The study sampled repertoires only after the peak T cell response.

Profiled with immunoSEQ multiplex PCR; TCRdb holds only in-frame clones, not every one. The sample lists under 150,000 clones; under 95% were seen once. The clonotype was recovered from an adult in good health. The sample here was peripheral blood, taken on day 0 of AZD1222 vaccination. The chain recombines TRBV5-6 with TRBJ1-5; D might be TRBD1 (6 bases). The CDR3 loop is CASSPRGLDQPQHF. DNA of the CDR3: TGTGCCAGCAGCCCTCGGGGGCTGGATCAGCCCCAGCATTTT.